The sample holds one count of the clone carrying this TCR beta chain. Clones were read by immunoSEQ multiplex PCR, and TCRdb kept only the in-frame ones, dropping some. Among about 210,000 clones listed, about 83% were seen once. The CDR3 consists of 15 residues. Trimming shortened V by 5 bases and J by 8 bases, and 19 bases separated the two germline ends. Germline V gives CDR1 SGHDT, CDR2 YYEEEE. The sample is drawn from a study of blood T cell repertoires in COVID-19. Study details: The study drew acute and convalescent COVID-19 samples from the United States, Italy and Spain.

What was sequenced was peripheral blood. This sequence was found in a woman between 45 and 65 years old with acute or convalescent COVID-19. The chain carries TRBV5-6 and TRBJ1-4; possibly TRBD1 for D (5 bases). This CDR3 is CASSLGGTGWEKLFF. CDR3 DNA sequence: TGTGCCAGCAGTCTCGGGGGGACGGGTTGGGAAAAACTGTTTTTT.